This entry describes one T cell receptor beta chain. Its antigen is undetermined. This specimen belongs to a study of T cell clonotyping in hematopoietic cell transplantation. Produced via immunoSEQ multiplex PCR; TCRdb's table is partial and in-frame only. The repertoire holds about 44,000 clones, approximately 94% seen once, with around 0.81% in the top ten. Findings and limits, study-wide: Few recipient clonotypes overlapped donors; over 97% were de novo at given depth. Recipient TCR diversity dropped after transplant; expanded clonotypes rose from day 30 to 180. Graft donor and pretransplant recipient Inverse Simpson Index values predicted broader posttransplant TCR diversity. Without cell sorting, CD4 versus CD8 contributions remain unresolved.

Sequences were obtained from peripheral blood mononuclear cells. The sequence was collected from a woman aged 50 to 60 in good health. Some clones in this sample may be carry-over from other donors' samples.

This CDR3 is CASSLGKAGGEQYF. CDR3 DNA sequence: TGTGCCAGCAGCTTGGGTAAGGCTGGCGGGGAGCAGTACTTC. This sequence joins TRBV5-8 and TRBJ2-7; weak D call: TRBD2 (5 bases). V was trimmed by 0 bases and J by 7 bases, leaving 14 bases between them. The germline CDR1 and CDR2 sequences are SGHTS and YDEGEE. The CDR3 is made up of 14 amino acids.